This T cell receptor (beta chain) was identified during a study of identical twins. TCRdb recomputed calls from the 5' RACE reads with MiXCR, one row per CDR3 protein. Of 420,000 or so distinct CDR3 sequences listed, approximately 18% are singletons. This clonotype appeared a few times. The germline gives CDR1 KGHSH, CDR2 LQKENI. The V and J ends lost 0 bases and 0 bases respectively, with 10 bases between them. The CDR3 has 16 amino acids. The V call is TRBV18, the J call TRBJ2-3; D ambiguous. This TCR was recovered from a man between 50 and 59 years old in good health. The sequencing input was naive T cells sorted from blood. For the CDR3, the DNA is TGTGCCAGCTCACCACCTCAGAAGCTTAGCACAGATACGCAGTATTTT. It specifies CASSPPQKLSTDTQYF.